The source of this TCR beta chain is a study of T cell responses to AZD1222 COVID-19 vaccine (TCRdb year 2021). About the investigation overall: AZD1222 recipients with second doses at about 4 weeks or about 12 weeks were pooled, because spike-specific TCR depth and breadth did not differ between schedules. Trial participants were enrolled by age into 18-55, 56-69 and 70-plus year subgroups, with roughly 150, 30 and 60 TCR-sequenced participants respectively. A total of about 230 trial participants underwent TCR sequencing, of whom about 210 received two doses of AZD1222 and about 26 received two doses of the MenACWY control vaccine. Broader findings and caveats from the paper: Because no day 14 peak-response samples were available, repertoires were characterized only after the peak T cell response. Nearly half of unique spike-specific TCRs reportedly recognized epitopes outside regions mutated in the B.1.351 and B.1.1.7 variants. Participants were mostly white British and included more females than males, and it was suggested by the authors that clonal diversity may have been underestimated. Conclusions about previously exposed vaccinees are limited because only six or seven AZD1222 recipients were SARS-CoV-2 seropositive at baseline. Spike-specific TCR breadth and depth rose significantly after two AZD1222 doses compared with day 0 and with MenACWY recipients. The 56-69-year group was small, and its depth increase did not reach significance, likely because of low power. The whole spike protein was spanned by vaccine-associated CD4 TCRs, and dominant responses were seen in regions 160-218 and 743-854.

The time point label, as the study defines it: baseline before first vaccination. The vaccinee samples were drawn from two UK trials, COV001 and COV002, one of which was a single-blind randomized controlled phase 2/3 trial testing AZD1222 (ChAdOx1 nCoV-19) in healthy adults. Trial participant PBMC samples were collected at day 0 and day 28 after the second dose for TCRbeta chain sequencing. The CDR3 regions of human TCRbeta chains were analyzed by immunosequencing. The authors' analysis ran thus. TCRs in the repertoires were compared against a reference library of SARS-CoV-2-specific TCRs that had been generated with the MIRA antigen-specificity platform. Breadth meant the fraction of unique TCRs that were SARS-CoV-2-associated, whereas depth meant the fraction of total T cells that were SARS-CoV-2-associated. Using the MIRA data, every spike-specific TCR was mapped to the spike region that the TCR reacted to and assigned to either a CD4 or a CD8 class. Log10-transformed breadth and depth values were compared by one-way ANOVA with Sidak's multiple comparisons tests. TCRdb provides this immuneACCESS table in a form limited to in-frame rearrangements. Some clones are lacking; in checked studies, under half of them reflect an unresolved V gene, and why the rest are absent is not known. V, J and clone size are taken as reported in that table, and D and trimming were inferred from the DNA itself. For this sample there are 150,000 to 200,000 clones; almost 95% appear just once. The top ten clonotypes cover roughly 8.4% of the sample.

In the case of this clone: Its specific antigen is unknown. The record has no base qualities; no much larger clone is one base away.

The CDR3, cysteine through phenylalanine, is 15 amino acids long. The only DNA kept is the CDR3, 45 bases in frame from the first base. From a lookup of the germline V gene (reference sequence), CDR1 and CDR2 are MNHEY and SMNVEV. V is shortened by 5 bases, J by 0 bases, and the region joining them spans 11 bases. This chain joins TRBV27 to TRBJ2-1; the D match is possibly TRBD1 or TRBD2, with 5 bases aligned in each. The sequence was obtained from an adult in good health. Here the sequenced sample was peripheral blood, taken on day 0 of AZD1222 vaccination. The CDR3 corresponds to CASSIRDASYNEQFF. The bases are TGTGCCAGCAGTATCCGGGACGCCTCCTACAATGAGCAGTTCTTC.